This T cell receptor (beta chain) came from a study of cytomegalovirus exposure and HLA in healthy donors. Regarding the study as a whole: The majority of TCR sequences were rare, yet some public TCRs appeared in many donors. Indistinguishable V segments, including TRBV6-2 and TRBV6-3, were excluded. Several top significant clusters appeared, in a later analysis, to be linked to common viral pathogens.

About this clone itself: Its antigen is currently unknown.

Germline CDR1 reads SQVTM; CDR2 reads ANQGSEA. This CDR3 region has 13 residues. With 4 bases removed from V and 0 bases from J, the gap between germline ends came to 9 bases. Primers for the PCR totalled 60 Vbeta and 13 Jbeta. TCRdb keeps only in-frame clones here, not all; method: immunoSEQ multiplex PCR. The sample contains some 110,000 clones, less than 80% of which appear only once. Sequencing was carried out using PBMCs. The receptor's source is a woman aged 45-65 years in good health and CMV-seropositive. The genes are TRBV29-1 and TRBJ1-1; D gene unclear. The CDR3 region has the DNA TGCAGCGTTGGGTCCCTAATGAACACTGAAGCTTTCTTT. Its translation is CSVGSLMNTEAFF.